This TCR beta chain was sequenced during a study of identical twins. Findings of the study overall: Fewer insertions were carried by abundant cord blood beta clonotypes, but none was seen in memory repertoires.

Each CDR3 protein gets one entry after TCRdb re-called the 5' RACE reads with MiXCR. The sample records hundreds of thousands of distinct CDR3 sequences, 8.6% being singletons. This clonotype was counted at least ten times. Its antigen is currently unknown. Trimming removed 4 bases at V and 10 bases at J, with 15 bases between. This CDR3 has 13 amino acids. The germline V gene has CDR1 SGHRS and CDR2 YFSETQ. These data were also filed under a second study, of yellow fever vaccine responses in identical twins.

The V call is TRBV5-1, the J call TRBJ2-1; D is possibly TRBD2 (5 bases). The sequencing input was PBMCs. The source is a woman aged 18-29 years in good health. The CDR3 loop is CASSAGPSGEQFF. DNA of the CDR3: TGCGCCAGCAGCGCGGGTCCTAGTGGGGAGCAGTTCTTC.